The rows below give T cell receptor beta chains drawn from one sample of a study of T cell responses to AZD1222 COVID-19 vaccine. The method was immunoSEQ multiplex PCR; TCRdb's version includes in-frame clones alone and lacks a portion of them. The sample lists some 140,000 clones, about nine tenths occurring once. The material was peripheral blood, obtained on day 0 of AZD1222 vaccination. The source is an adult in good health. Each CDR3 is given with its conserved first and last residue. A D gene is named only where the DNA matches it firmly. Clone size is shown for a subset of rows, as once, few, many or a class of expanded clone.

>.|TRBV6-1|.|TRBJ2-7
CASSEAQFVVSLEQYF
TGTGCCAGCAGTGAAGCGCAGTTCGTAGTGTCTCTCGAGCAGTACTTC
>.|TRBV6-5|TRBD1|TRBJ2-7
CASRAGTGGEQYF
TGTGCCAGCAGAGCCGGGACAGGGGGCGAGCAGTACTTC
>once|TRBV9|.|TRBJ2-1
CASSAAANSYNEQFF
TGTGCCAGCAGCGCAGCGGCCAACTCCTACAATGAGCAGTTCTTC
>few|TRBV2|.|TRBJ1-2
CASSDTEWGYTF
TGTGCCAGCAGTGACACGGAGTGGGGCTACACCTTC
>.|TRBV5-5|TRBD1|TRBJ2-7
CASSLAGQGSSEQYF
TGTGCCAGCAGCTTGGCCGGACAGGGGTCCTCCGAGCAGTACTTC
>.|TRBV27|.|TRBJ1-3
CASSYRGGNTIYF
TGTGCCAGCAGTTACCGGGGTGGAAACACCATATATTTT
>.|TRBV7-2|.|TRBJ2-7
CASSLGSPHAGYEQYF
TGTGCCAGCAGCTTAGGTTCCCCCCATGCGGGCTACGAGCAGTACTTC
>.|TRBV6-5|.|TRBJ1-1
CALRHESGSTEAFF
TGTGCCCTTAGACACGAAAGTGGGAGCACTGAAGCTTTCTTT
>.|TRBV29-1|.|TRBJ1-1
CSAKEGAEAFF
TGCAGCGCAAAGGAGGGAGCTGAAGCTTTCTTT
>.|TRBV19|.|TRBJ1-4
CASSAGTANEKLFF
TGTGCCAGTAGTGCCGGGACGGCTAATGAAAAACTGTTTTTT
>.|TRBV6-2/TRBV6-3|.|TRBJ1-5
CASSRPPGGPHAPQHF
TGTGCCAGCAGTCGCCCTCCTGGGGGGCCACACGCGCCCCAGCATTTT
>.|TRBV7-9|TRBD2|TRBJ2-3
CASSLLGGSTDTQYF
TGTGCCAGCAGCTTACTCGGGGGGAGCACAGATACGCAGTATTTT
>.|TRBV3-1/TRBV3-2|.|TRBJ2-2
CASSRGGELFF
TGTGCCAGCAGCCGAGGTGGGGAGCTGTTTTTT
>once|TRBV5-1|.|TRBJ1-2
CASSLGDSSNYGYTF
TGCGCCAGCAGCTTGGGAGACAGCAGTAACTATGGCTACACCTTC
>.|TRBV19|TRBD1|TRBJ2-4
CASSAITGGPIKSIQYF
TGTGCCAGTAGTGCGATAACAGGGGGCCCGATAAAGAGCATTCAGTACTTC
>.|TRBV29-1|.|TRBJ1-1
CSVRQVLGTEAFF
TGCAGCGTTCGACAGGTCCTGGGCACTGAAGCTTTCTTT
>.|TRBV5-1|.|TRBJ1-6
CASSLGDTHNSPLHF
TGCGCCAGCAGCTTGGGGGACACTCATAATTCACCCCTCCACTTT
>.|TRBV7-6|TRBD2|TRBJ2-1
CASSPRLAGVNEQFF
TGTGCCAGCAGCCCGAGACTAGCGGGGGTTAATGAGCAGTTCTTC
>.|TRBV7-2|.|TRBJ2-7
CASSLDPGVSYEQYF
TGTGCCAGCAGCTTAGATCCAGGGGTCTCCTACGAGCAGTACTTC
>.|TRBV9|.|TRBJ1-2
CASSVEGLDYGYTF
TGTGCCAGCAGCGTAGAGGGACTGGACTATGGCTACACCTTC
>.|TRBV18|.|TRBJ1-3
CASSDSSGNTIYF
TGTGCCAGCTCCGACAGCTCTGGAAACACCATATATTTT
>.|TRBV7-2|.|TRBJ1-6
CASSLASGGGNSPLHF
TGTGCCAGCAGCTTAGCATCGGGGGGCGGTAATTCACCCCTCCACTTT
>.|TRBV6-2/TRBV6-3|.|TRBJ1-1
CASSLTRSNTEAFF
TGTGCCAGCAGTTTGACAAGGTCGAACACTGAAGCTTTCTTT
>once|TRBV5-1|.|TRBJ1-1
CASSLAGMNTEAFF
TGCGCCAGCAGCTTGGCAGGTATGAACACTGAAGCTTTCTTT
>.|TRBV3-1/TRBV3-2|TRBD2|TRBJ2-3
CASSQEGGLDGDTQYF
TGTGCCAGCAGCCAAGAGGGGGGACTAGACGGGGATACGCAGTATTTT
>.|TRBV9|.|TRBJ1-1
CASSVAHNMNTEAFF
TGTGCCAGCAGCGTAGCTCACAACATGAACACTGAAGCTTTCTTT
>.|TRBV9|.|TRBJ2-7
CASSPHPGQSYEQYF
TGTGCCAGCAGCCCCCACCCGGGGCAGTCTTACGAGCAGTACTTC
>few|TRBV4-1|TRBD2|TRBJ2-3
CASSQTIAGGTDTQYF
TGCGCCAGCAGCCAAACTATAGCGGGGGGGACAGATACGCAGTATTTT
>.|TRBV29-1|TRBD1|TRBJ2-6
CSVATTGGAGANVLTF
TGCAGCGTTGCCACCACAGGGGGCGCTGGGGCCAACGTCCTGACTTTC
>.|TRBV19|.|TRBJ2-2
CASSRSYGELFF
TGTGCCAGTAGTCGGTCCTACGGGGAGCTGTTTTTT
>.|TRBV12-3/TRBV12-4|.|TRBJ2-5
CASSFSAEETQYF
TGTGCCAGCAGTTTTTCAGCGGAAGAGACCCAGTACTTC
>.|TRBV19|TRBD1|TRBJ1-6
CATRDRDLYNSPLHF
TGTGCCACCCGCGACAGGGACCTTTATAATTCACCCCTCCACTTT
>once|TRBV28|TRBD1|TRBJ2-5
CASRSDRGGETQYF
TGTGCCAGCCGTTCGGACAGGGGCGGTGAGACCCAGTACTTC
>.|TRBV11-2|.|TRBJ1-4
CASSHYRDTEVKLFF
TGTGCCAGCAGCCATTACCGGGACACCGAGGTAAAACTGTTTTTT
>few|TRBV7-2|.|TRBJ1-1
CASFLSGAGTEAFF
TGTGCCAGCTTTCTTTCCGGGGCCGGCACTGAAGCTTTCTTT
>.|TRBV6-5|TRBD1|TRBJ1-5
CASVLTGGNQPQHF
TGTGCCAGCGTACTGACAGGGGGCAATCAGCCCCAGCATTTT
>.|TRBV6-5|TRBD1|TRBJ1-1
CASSRDDRVAEAFF
TGTGCCAGCAGTCGAGACGACAGGGTCGCTGAAGCTTTCTTT
>.|TRBV5-1|TRBD2|TRBJ2-1
CASSSRLAGDNEQFF
TGCGCCAGCAGCTCTCGACTAGCGGGGGACAATGAGCAGTTCTTC
>.|TRBV6-7|TRBD1|TRBJ1-5
CASSEIFRGDQPQHF
TGTGCCAGCAGCGAAATCTTCAGGGGGGATCAGCCCCAGCATTTT
>.|TRBV6-5|.|TRBJ2-7
CASSRDLLSEQYF
TGTGCCAGCAGTCGGGACCTCTTGAGCGAGCAGTACTTC
>.|TRBV7-9|.|TRBJ2-3
CASTSADTTDTQYF
TGTGCCAGCACGTCAGCGGACACCACAGATACGCAGTATTTT
>.|TRBV7-2|.|TRBJ2-3
CASSPDSLGTDTQYF
TGTGCCAGCAGCCCGGACTCCCTCGGCACAGATACGCAGTATTTT
>.|TRBV7-9|.|TRBJ1-6
CASSLEGKESPLHF
TGTGCCAGCAGCTTAGAGGGGAAAGAATCACCCCTCCACTTT